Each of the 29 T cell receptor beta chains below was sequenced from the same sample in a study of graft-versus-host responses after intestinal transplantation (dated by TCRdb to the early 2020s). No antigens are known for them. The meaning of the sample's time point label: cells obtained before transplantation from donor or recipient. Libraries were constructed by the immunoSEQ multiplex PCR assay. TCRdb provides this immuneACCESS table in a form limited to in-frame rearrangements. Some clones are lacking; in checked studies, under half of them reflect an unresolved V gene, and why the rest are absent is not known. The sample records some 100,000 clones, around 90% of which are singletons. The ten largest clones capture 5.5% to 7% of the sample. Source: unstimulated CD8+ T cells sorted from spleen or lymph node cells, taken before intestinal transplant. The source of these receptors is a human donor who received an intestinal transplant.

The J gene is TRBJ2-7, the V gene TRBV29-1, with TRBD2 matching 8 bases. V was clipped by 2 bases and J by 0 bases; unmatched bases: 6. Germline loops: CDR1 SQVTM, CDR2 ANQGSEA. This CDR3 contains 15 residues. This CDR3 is CSVELAGRSSYEQYF. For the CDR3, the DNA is TGCAGCGTTGAACTAGCGGGCCGAAGCTCCTACGAGCAGTACTTC.

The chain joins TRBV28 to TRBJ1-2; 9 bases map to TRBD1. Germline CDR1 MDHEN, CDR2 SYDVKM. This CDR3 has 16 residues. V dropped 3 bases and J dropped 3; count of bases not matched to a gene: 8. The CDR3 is CASSFEPGQGDYGYTF. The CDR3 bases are TGTGCCAGCAGTTTTGAACCGGGACAGGGAGACTATGGCTACACCTTC.

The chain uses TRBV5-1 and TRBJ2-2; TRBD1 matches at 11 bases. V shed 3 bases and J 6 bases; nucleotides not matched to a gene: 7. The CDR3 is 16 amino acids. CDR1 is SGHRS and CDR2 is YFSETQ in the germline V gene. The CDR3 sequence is CASSSKDRGPPGELFF. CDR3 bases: TGCGCCAGCAGCTCCAAGGACAGGGGGCCTCCCGGGGAGCTGTTTTTT.

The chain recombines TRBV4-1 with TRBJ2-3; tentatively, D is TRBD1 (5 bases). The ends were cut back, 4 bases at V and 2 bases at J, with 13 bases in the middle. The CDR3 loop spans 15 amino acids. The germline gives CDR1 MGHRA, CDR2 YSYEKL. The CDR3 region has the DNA TGCGCCAGCAGCCCCCAGGGATATTACACAGATACGCAGTATTTT. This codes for CASSPQGYYTDTQYF.

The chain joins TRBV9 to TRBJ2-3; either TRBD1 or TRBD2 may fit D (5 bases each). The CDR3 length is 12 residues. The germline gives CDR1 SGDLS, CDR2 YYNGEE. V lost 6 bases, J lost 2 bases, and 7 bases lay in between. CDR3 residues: CASNGATDTQYF. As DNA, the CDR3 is TGTGCCAGCAACGGGGCCACAGATACGCAGTATTTT.

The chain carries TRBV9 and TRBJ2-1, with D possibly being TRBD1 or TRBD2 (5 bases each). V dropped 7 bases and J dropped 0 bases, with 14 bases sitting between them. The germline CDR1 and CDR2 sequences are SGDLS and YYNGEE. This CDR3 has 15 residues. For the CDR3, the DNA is TGTGCCAGCGGGGACGGAGAGAGCTCCTACAATGAGCAGTTCTTC. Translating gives CASGDGESSYNEQFF.

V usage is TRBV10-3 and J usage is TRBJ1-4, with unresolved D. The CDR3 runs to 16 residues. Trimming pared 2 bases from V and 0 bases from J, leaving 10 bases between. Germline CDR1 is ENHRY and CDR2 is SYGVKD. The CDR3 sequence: CAISEGVKATNEKLFF. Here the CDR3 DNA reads TGTGCCATCAGTGAGGGGGTAAAGGCAACTAATGAAAAACTGTTTTTT.

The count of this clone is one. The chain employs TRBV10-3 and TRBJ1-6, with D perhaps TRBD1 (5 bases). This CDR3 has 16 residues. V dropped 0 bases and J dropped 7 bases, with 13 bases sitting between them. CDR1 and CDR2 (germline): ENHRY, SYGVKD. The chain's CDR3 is CAISESSQGRNSPLHF. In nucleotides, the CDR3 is TGTGCCATCAGTGAGTCGTCGCAGGGTCGGAATTCACCCCTCCACTTT.

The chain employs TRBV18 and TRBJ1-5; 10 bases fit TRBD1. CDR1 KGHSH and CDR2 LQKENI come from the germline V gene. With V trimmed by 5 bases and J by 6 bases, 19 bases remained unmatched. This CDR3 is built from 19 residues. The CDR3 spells CASSALFVTGGDWGQPQHF. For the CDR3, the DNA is TGTGCCAGCTCAGCGTTGTTTGTGACAGGGGGCGACTGGGGTCAGCCCCAGCATTTT.

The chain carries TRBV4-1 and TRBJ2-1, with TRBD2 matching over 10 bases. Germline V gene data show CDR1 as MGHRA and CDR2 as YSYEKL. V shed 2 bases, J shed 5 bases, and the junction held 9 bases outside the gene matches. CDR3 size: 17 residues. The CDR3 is CASSQNGGTSADNEQFF. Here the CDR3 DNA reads TGCGCCAGCAGCCAAAACGGCGGGACTAGCGCAGACAATGAGCAGTTCTTC.

The CDR3 here is CSVDVAGIEAFF. Here the CDR3 DNA reads TGCAGCGTGGACGTTGCGGGGATCGAAGCTTTCTTT. J is TRBJ1-1 and V is TRBV29-1; D remains ambiguous. Germline values: CDR1 SQVTM, CDR2 ANQGSEA. The CDR3 runs 12 residues. V shed 6 bases and J shed 8 bases, with 16 bases lying between them.

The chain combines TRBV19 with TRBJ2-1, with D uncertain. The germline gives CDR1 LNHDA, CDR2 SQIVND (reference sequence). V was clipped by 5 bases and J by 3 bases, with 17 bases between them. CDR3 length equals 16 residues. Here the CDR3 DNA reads TGTGCCAGTAGTGAACACCTACCAGACCTCTACAATGAGCAGTTCTTC. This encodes CASSEHLPDLYNEQFF.

The CDR3 region has the DNA TGTGCCTGGAGTAATGGACTCGTGAGCTCCTACGAGCAGTACTTC. This gives the protein CAWSNGLVSSYEQYF. V and J are TRBV30 and TRBJ2-7; D might be TRBD2 (5 bases). This CDR3 has 15 residues. The ends were cut back, 2 bases at V and 0 bases at J, with 14 bases in the middle. Germline CDR1 is GTSNPN and CDR2 is SVGIG (reference sequence).

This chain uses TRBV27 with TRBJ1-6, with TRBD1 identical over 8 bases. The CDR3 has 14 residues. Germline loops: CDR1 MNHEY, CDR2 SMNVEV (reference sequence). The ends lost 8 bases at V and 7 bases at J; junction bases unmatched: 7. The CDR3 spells CASGMTGVNSPLHF. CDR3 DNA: TGTGCCAGCGGCATGACAGGGGTAAATTCACCCCTCCACTTT.

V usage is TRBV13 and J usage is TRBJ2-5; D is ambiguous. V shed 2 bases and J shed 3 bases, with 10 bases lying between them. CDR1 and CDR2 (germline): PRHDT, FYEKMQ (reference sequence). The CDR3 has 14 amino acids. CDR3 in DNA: TGTGCCAGCAGCTTAAGGCGGATCGAAGAGACCCAGTACTTC. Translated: CASSLRRIEETQYF.

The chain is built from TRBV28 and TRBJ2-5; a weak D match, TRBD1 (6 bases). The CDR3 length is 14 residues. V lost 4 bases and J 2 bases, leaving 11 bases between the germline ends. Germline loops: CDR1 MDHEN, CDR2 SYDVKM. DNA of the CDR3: TGTGCCAGCAGTTCGGGACATCGACAAGAGACCCAGTACTTC. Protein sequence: CASSSGHRQETQYF.

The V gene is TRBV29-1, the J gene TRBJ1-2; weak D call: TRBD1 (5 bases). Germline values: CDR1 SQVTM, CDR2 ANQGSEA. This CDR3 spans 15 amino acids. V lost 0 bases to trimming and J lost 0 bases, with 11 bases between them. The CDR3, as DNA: TGCAGCGTTGAAGATCAACAGGCAGCTAACTATGGCTACACCTTC. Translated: CSVEDQQAANYGYTF. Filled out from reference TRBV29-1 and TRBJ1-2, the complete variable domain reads SAVISQKPSRDICQRGTSLTIQCQVDSQVTMMFWYRQQPGQSLTLIATANQGSEATYESGFVIDKFPISRPNLTFSTLTVSNMSPEDSSIYLCSVEDQQAANYGYTFGSGTRLTVV.

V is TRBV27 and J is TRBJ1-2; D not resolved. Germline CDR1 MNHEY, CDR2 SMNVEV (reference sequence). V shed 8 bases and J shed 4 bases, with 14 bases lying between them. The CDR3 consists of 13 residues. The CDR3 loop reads CASQGNDLYGYTF. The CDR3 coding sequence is TGTGCCAGCCAAGGGAACGACCTCTATGGCTACACCTTC.

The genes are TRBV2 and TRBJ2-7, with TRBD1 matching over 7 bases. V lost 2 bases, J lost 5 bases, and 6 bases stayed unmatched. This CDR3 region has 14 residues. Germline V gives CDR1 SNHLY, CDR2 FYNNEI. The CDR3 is CASSERQGRHEQYF. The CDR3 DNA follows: TGTGCCAGCAGTGAAAGACAGGGTAGGCACGAGCAGTACTTC.

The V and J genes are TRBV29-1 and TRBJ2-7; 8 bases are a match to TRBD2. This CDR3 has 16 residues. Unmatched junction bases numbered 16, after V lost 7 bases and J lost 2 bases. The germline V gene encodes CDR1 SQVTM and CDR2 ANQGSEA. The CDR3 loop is CSALGKGLAGPYEQYF. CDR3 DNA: TGCAGCGCTCTGGGGAAAGGACTAGCAGGGCCCTACGAGCAGTACTTC.

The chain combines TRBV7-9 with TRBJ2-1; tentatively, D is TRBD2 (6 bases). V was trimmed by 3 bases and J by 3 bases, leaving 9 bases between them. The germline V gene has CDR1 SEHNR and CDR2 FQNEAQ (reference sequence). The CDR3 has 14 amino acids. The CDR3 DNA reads TGTGCCAGCAGCTTGGGGGGAAGCTACAATGAGCAGTTCTTC. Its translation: CASSLGGSYNEQFF.

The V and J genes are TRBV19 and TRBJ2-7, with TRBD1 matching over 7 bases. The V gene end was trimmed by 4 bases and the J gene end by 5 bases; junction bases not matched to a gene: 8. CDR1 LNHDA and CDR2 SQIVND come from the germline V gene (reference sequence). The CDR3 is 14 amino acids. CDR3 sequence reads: CASSTRGFTHEQYF. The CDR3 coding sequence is TGTGCCAGTAGTACCAGGGGGTTTACCCACGAGCAGTACTTC. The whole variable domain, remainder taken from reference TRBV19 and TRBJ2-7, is DGGITQSPKYLFRKEGQNVTLSCEQNLNHDAMYWYRQDPGQGLRLIYYSQIVNDFQKGDIAEGYSVSREKKESFPLTVTSAQKNPTAFYLCASSTRGFTHEQYFGPGTRLTVT.

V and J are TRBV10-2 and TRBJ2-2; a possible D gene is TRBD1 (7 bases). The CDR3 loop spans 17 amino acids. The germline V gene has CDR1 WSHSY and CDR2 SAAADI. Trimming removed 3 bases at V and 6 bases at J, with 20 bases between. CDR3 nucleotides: TGCGCCAGCAGTGACCCCTTTAACAGGGGCGGGGCCGGGGAGCTGTTTTTT. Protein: CASSDPFNRGGAGELFF.

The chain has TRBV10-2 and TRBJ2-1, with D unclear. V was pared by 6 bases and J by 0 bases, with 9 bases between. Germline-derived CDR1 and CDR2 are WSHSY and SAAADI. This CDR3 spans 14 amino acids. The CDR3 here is CASRVGNSYNEQFF. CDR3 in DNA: TGCGCCAGCAGGGTGGGGAACTCCTACAATGAGCAGTTCTTC.

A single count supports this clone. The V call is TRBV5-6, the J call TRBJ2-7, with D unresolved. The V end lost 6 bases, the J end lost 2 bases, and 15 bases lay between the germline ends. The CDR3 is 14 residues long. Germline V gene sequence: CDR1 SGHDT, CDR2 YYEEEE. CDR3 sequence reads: CASTTDTYPYEQYF. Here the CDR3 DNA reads TGTGCCAGCACCACAGACACATATCCCTACGAGCAGTACTTC.

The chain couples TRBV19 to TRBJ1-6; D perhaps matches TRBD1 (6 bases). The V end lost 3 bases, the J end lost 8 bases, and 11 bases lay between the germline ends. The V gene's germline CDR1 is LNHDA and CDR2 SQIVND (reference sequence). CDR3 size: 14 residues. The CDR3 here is CASSIAGEHSPLHF. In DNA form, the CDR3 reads TGTGCCAGTAGTATTGCAGGGGAGCATTCACCCCTCCACTTT.

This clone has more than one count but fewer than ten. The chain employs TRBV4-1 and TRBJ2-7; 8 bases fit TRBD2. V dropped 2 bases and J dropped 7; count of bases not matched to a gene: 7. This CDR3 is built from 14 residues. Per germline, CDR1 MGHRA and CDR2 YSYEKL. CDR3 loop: CASSQSGGPSEQYF. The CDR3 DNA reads TGCGCCAGCAGCCAATCGGGAGGGCCCTCGGAGCAGTACTTC.

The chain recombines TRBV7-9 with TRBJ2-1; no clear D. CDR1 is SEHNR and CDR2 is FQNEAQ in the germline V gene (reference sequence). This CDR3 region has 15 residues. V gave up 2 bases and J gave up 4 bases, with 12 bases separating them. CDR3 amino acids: CASSLWVGHYNEQFF. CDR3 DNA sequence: TGTGCCAGCAGCTTATGGGTCGGCCATTACAATGAGCAGTTCTTC.

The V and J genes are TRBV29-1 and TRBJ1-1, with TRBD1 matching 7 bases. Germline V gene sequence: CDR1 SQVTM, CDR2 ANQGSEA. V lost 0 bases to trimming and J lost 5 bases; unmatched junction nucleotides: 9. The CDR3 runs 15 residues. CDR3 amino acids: CSVEDIRQGRTEAFF. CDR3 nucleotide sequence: TGCAGCGTTGAAGACATAAGACAGGGAAGAACTGAAGCTTTCTTT.